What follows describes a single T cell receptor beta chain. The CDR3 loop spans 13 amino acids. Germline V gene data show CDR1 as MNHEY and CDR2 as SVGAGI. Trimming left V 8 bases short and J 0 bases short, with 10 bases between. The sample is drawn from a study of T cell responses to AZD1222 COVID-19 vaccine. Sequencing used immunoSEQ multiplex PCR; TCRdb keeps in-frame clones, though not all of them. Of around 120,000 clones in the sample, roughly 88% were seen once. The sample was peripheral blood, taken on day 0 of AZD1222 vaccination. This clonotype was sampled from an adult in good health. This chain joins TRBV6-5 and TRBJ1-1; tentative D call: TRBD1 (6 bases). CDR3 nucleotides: TGTGCCAGCTTCAGGGGTGTGAACACTGAAGCTTTCTTT. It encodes CASFRGVNTEAFF.